These 19 T cell receptor beta chains share one sample of origin, sequenced in a study of neoadjuvant nivolumab and ipilimumab in lung cancer. Measured with immunoSEQ multiplex PCR; TCRdb has only the in-frame clones, and not every one. Found here are fewer than 35,000 clones, about 92% of them singletons; the top ten hold under 2.5%. The sequences come from peripheral blood, collected after neoadjuvant nivolumab, alone or with ipilimumab, at or shortly before surgery. The receptors derive from an adult with non-small cell lung cancer.

The V gene is TRBV28, the J gene TRBJ1-1, with D maybe TRBD1 (6 bases). Germline V gives CDR1 MDHEN, CDR2 SYDVKM. Trimming stripped 1 base from V and 1 base from J, with 10 bases between. This CDR3 spans 15 amino acids. The CDR3 region is CASSLSATGNTEAFF. CDR3 DNA: TGTGCCAGCAGTTTATCGGCGACAGGGAACACTGAAGCTTTCTTT.

The chain uses TRBV7-9 and TRBJ1-2, with a tentative D call TRBD1 (5 bases). V dropped 5 bases and J dropped 4 bases, with 8 bases sitting between them. CDR1 and CDR2 from the germline V gene are SEHNR and FQNEAQ (reference sequence). The CDR3 covers 12 residues. CDR3 amino acids: CASSGGPYGYTF. Here the CDR3 DNA reads TGTGCCAGCAGCGGGGGACCCTATGGCTACACCTTC.

The chain links TRBV7-9 to TRBJ2-2, with D perhaps TRBD2 (7 bases). Germline V gene lookup returns CDR1 SEHNR and CDR2 FQNEAQ (reference sequence). CDR3 length: 16 residues. V was pared by 6 bases and J by 6 bases, with 20 bases between. The CDR3 is CASRKGSRGRPGELFF. The CDR3 nucleotides are TGTGCCAGCAGGAAGGGGTCGCGGGGGCGCCCCGGGGAGCTGTTTTTT.

The chain couples TRBV11-3 to TRBJ1-1; TRBD1 might be the D (6 bases). CDR1 is SGHNT, CDR2 YENEEA, per germline. The CDR3 spans 14 residues. The ends were cut back, 3 bases at V and 2 bases at J, with 10 bases in the middle. The CDR3: CASSLGHLNTEAFF. In nucleotides, the CDR3 is TGTGCCAGCAGCTTGGGACACTTAAACACTGAAGCTTTCTTT.

This clone was seen more than once but under ten times. The V and J genes are TRBV10-1 and TRBJ2-7; possible D gene TRBD2, 6 bases. V lost 6 bases and J lost 3, with 12 bases in between. In germline, CDR1 is WNHNN, CDR2 SYGVQD (reference sequence). CDR3 size: 13 residues. The CDR3 sequence: CASSPAGGYEQYF. The CDR3 DNA reads TGCGCCAGCAGCCCCGCCGGGGGCTACGAGCAGTACTTC.

The chain combines TRBV5-6 with TRBJ1-5; no clear D. Germline lookup yields CDR1 SGHDT and CDR2 YYEEEE. This CDR3 is built from 14 residues. Trimming pared 4 bases from V and 4 bases from J, leaving 12 bases between. The CDR3 bases are TGTGCCAGCAGCCGTGGACTGACTAATCAGCCCCAGCATTTT. Amino acid sequence: CASSRGLTNQPQHF.

The sample holds one count of this clone. The chain uses TRBV5-5 and TRBJ1-1; TRBD1 agrees at 10 bases. V lost 4 bases to trimming and J lost 3 bases; unmatched junction nucleotides: 9. Germline V gene sequence: CDR1 SGHKS, CDR2 YYEKEE (reference sequence). The CDR3 is 16 residues long. The CDR3 region has the DNA TGTGCCAGCAGCCTGACTCCGGGACAGGGGTACACTGAAGCTTTCTTT. Its protein is CASSLTPGQGYTEAFF.

This sequence joins TRBV5-8 and TRBJ2-6; D gene uncertain. V was trimmed by 0 bases and J by 2 bases, leaving 6 bases between them. The germline CDR1 and CDR2 sequences are SGHTS and YDEGEE. The CDR3 is made up of 15 amino acids. The CDR3 reads CASSLDGTGANVLTF. The CDR3 DNA reads as TGTGCCAGCAGCTTGGACGGAACTGGGGCCAACGTCCTGACTTTC.

The rearrangement links TRBV5-8 to TRBJ2-2; 10 bases are shared with TRBD2. The CDR3 has 16 residues. CDR1 and CDR2 (germline): SGHTS, YDEGEE. The V and J ends lost 2 bases and 4 bases, in that order; junction bases with no gene match: 5. The CDR3 bases are TGTGCCAGCAGCTTCGGGGGACTAGCGATCACCGGGGAGCTGTTTTTT. It yields the protein CASSFGGLAITGELFF.

The chain joins TRBV29-1 to TRBJ2-2; maybe TRBD1 (6 bases). In germline, CDR1 is SQVTM, CDR2 ANQGSEA. The CDR3 runs to 13 residues. Between the trimmed V and J ends, which lost 4 bases and 8 bases, there was a span of 14 bases. The CDR3 coding sequence is TGCAGCGTTGGGGACAAGGTCGGGGGGGAGCTGTTTTTT. Amino acid sequence: CSVGDKVGGELFF.

The V gene is TRBV6-4, the J gene TRBJ2-2, with D maybe TRBD2 (6 bases). The germline CDR1 and CDR2 sequences are MRHNA and SNTAGT. The CDR3 runs 16 residues. The V end was cut by 3 bases, the J end by 6 bases, with 17 bases between. CDR3 sequence: CASSERAGRKAGELFF. DNA for the CDR3: TGTGCCAGCAGTGAACGTGCGGGACGAAAGGCCGGGGAGCTGTTTTTT.

The rearrangement uses TRBV5-6 and TRBJ2-3; 14 bases are shared with TRBD2. The CDR3 consists of 19 residues. CDR1 is SGHDT, CDR2 YYEEEE, per germline. Trimming cost V 5 bases and J 2 bases; bases outside gene matches: 13. The CDR3 DNA sequence: TGTGCCAGCAGATGGGGCGGGACTAGCGGGAGTAGGGTCACAGATACGCAGTATTTT. Protein: CASRWGGTSGSRVTDTQYF.

This chain connects TRBV5-1 to TRBJ2-1; D unresolved. Germline assignment: CDR1 SGHRS and CDR2 YFSETQ. The CDR3 runs 13 residues. Trimming cost V 1 base and J 5 bases, with 7 bases left between them. CDR3 sequence (DNA): TGCGCCAGCAGCTTGAGTCCCAACAATGAGCAGTTCTTC. Translation: CASSLSPNNEQFF.

Here the CDR3 DNA reads TGTGCCAGCAGTTACTCGAGAGGGGGTGGCTACACCTTC. Amino acids: CASSYSRGGGYTF. The V and J genes are TRBV6-5 and TRBJ1-2; the D gene is possibly TRBD1 (6 bases). CDR3 length: 13 amino acids. The germline gives CDR1 MNHEY, CDR2 SVGAGI. V lost 0 bases and J 7 bases, leaving 9 bases between the germline ends.

The chain combines TRBV2 with TRBJ1-5; D gene uncertain. Germline loops: CDR1 SNHLY, CDR2 FYNNEI. The CDR3 loop spans 15 amino acids. The V gene lost 0 bases and the J gene lost 9 bases, with 15 bases spanning the gap. For the CDR3, the DNA is TGTGCCAGCAGTGAAGCGAGGACGGGGAGACGGCCCCAGCATTTT. Amino acids: CASSEARTGRRPQHF.

V usage is TRBV18 and J usage is TRBJ1-4; a weak D match, TRBD1 (6 bases). The CDR3 spans 14 residues. The germline gives CDR1 KGHSH, CDR2 LQKENI. Trimming took 4 bases from V and 9 from J, leaving 15 bases between them. DNA of the CDR3: TGTGCCAGCTCACTCCAGGGGATGGAACAAAAACTGTTTTTT. This sequence encodes CASSLQGMEQKLFF.

The DNA of the CDR3 is TGCGCCAGCAGCCAGACCCTCGGGGGGAAGGAGACCCAGTACTTC. Translated: CASSQTLGGKETQYF. The J gene is TRBJ2-5, the V gene TRBV4-1; 7 nucleotides align to TRBD2. Germline V gives CDR1 MGHRA, CDR2 YSYEKL. The CDR3 loop spans 15 amino acids. With V trimmed by 3 bases and J by 5 bases, 9 bases remained unmatched.

The chain couples TRBV5-1 to TRBJ2-7, with unresolved D. The CDR3 is made up of 14 amino acids. Trimming stripped 0 bases from V and 4 bases from J, with 11 bases between. CDR1 is SGHRS, CDR2 YFSETQ, per germline. This CDR3 reads CASSLAPRIYEQYF. In DNA form, the CDR3 reads TGCGCCAGCAGCTTGGCCCCACGGATTTACGAGCAGTACTTC.

The rearrangement uses TRBV5-6 and TRBJ2-4; D tentatively fits TRBD1 or TRBD2 (5 bases each). Trimming pared 3 bases from V and 0 bases from J, leaving 13 bases between. The CDR3 runs to 16 residues. CDR1 and CDR2 from the germline V gene are SGHDT and YYEEEE. The CDR3 protein is CASSSPGPLAKNIQYF. DNA for the CDR3: TGTGCCAGCAGCTCCCCGGGACCCCTAGCCAAAAACATTCAGTACTTC.